This paragraph covers one TCR beta chain sequence. It has no known antigen specificity. Per-base quality was not reported, and no clone a single base away is much larger than it. The data were taken from a study of blood T cell repertoires in COVID-19 (dated by TCRdb to the early 2020s). For the wider study: Samples covering the acute and convalescent phases of COVID-19 were provided by collaborators in the United States, Italy and Spain. The material from the prospective study consisted of cDNA or gDNA derived from T cells, B-cell-depleted T cells, or PBMCs. Subjects who had been exposed to COVID-19, were actively infected with it, or had recovered from it provided the deeply sampled blood TCRbeta repertoires that made up the dataset. The repertoires were released in a freely available public database intended as a resource for research on the immune response to SARS-CoV-2. The samples were drawn from two sources: the first 160 participants of the ongoing ImmuneRACE study, and 950 to 1,500 subjects contributed by 6 global collaborators. The sample metadata nearly always contained a de-identified subject ID, COVID-19 status, age in years and sex. HLA class I and class II types, where available, came from metadata supplied by the sample provider rather than from assay-based typing. What the work shows at the level of the full study, not this receptor alone: The amount of clinical and demographic metadata varied by source and participant and was provided uncurated.

At one collaborating source in Seattle, patients were enrolled during active infection and were followed longitudinally through the course of disease. The collaborating institutions used their own protocols to collect whole blood in K2EDTA tubes. For TCRbeta analysis, collaborator samples were shipped as frozen whole blood, as isolated PBMCs, or as DNA extracted from either sample type. From a lookup of the germline V gene (reference sequence), CDR1 and CDR2 are LNHDA and SQIVND. The junction shows trimming of 6 bases on V and 4 bases on J, and the gene matches do not reach 3 bases of it. The CDR3 goes from the cysteine to the phenylalanine over 14 residues. Only the CDR3 DNA is retained, 42 bases long and in frame from the first base. TCRbeta CDR3 regions were amplified from genomic DNA using the immunoSEQ Assay, a bias-controlled multiplex PCR. Per the source publication's procedure: The number of nucleated cells in each sample was estimated by amplification of reference gene primers within the assay. Sequence reads were collapsed and filtered to measure the absolute abundance of every unique TCRbeta CDR3 rearrangement. For each sample, productive Simpson clonality was calculated as the square root of Simpson's diversity index over productive rearrangements. As stored in TCRdb, this immuneACCESS dataset retains in-frame rearrangements with V and J assigned. A fraction of the clones does not appear; measured against another copy, unresolved V genes explain less than half of the discrepancy, and the remainder lacks a known reason. Clone size and V and J calls were adopted from that table, with D and trimming inferred from the DNA. Recorded for this sample are fewer than 350,000 clones; about nine tenths of them occurred a single time. The ten most abundant clones make up less than 15% of the sample.

This TCR was recovered from a woman under 40 with COVID-19, enrolled during active disease. The rearrangement combines TRBV19 with TRBJ2-2; 9 of the junction bases match TRBD1. The sequenced sample consisted of peripheral blood. The bases are TGTGCCAGTAGCGACAGGGGGGGCACCGGGGAGCTGTTTTTT. This gives the protein CASSDRGGTGELFF.